This passage covers 8 T cell receptor beta chains from one sample sequenced in a study of blood T cells in healthy people across ages. For the second PCR, which ran for about 6 to 11 cycles, a sample-barcoded 5' primer and a J-beta primer mix were used. TCRdb independently ran MiXCR on the 5' RACE reads; one entry per CDR3 protein. The table shows around 800,000 distinct CDR3 sequences, with more than 35% occurring only once. The sequencing sample was made of blood. The receptors derive from a man older than 75 in good health.

In its sample, this clonotype was seen many times. V gene TRBV12-3 or TRBV12-4 combines with J gene TRBJ2-1; 8 positions agree with TRBD2. V lost 3 bases and J lost 9; bases outside the gene matches: 7. The CDR3 is made up of 14 amino acids. CDR3 in amino acids: CASSFTGRAGEQFF. The CDR3 bases are TGTGCCAGCAGTTTTACCGGGAGGGCTGGTGAGCAGTTCTTC.

V and J are TRBV14 and TRBJ2-7, with no clear D. Deletions cut 0 bases from V and 0 bases from J, with 3 bases between. There are 13 residues in the CDR3. Germline V lookup: CDR1 SGHDN, CDR2 FVKESK. The CDR3 protein is CASSQDNSYEQYF. CDR3 nucleotide sequence: TGTGCCAGCAGCCAAGACAACTCCTACGAGCAGTACTTC.

The chain combines TRBV5-6 with TRBJ2-3; TRBD1 matches at 7 bases. J gave up 0 bases and V 1 base, and 5 bases lay outside the gene matches. The germline V gene encodes CDR1 SGHDT and CDR2 YYEEEE. The CDR3 is 16 amino acids. The CDR3: CASSLSGQPSTDTQYF. For the CDR3, the DNA is TGTGCCAGCAGCTTGTCGGGACAGCCTAGCACAGATACGCAGTATTTT. Complete variable domain (other parts from reference TRBV5-6 and TRBJ2-3): DAGVTQSPTHLIKTRGQQVTLRCSPKSGHDTVSWYQQALGQGPQFIFQYYEEEERQRGNFPDRFSGHQFPNYSSELNVNALLLGDSALYLCASSLSGQPSTDTQYFGPGTRLTVL.

This chain joins TRBV10-3 and TRBJ2-7; 9 nucleotides match TRBD2. Germline CDR1 is ENHRY and CDR2 is SYGVKD. After removal of 0 bases from V and 0 bases from J, the junction contained 6 bases not matched to a gene. This CDR3 comprises 17 residues. The CDR3 sequence is CAISESGLAGSSYEQYF. The CDR3 DNA reads as TGTGCCATCAGTGAGTCAGGCCTAGCGGGAAGCTCCTACGAGCAGTACTTC.

The chain is built from TRBV10-3 and TRBJ1-1, with 11 bases aligning to TRBD1. The CDR3 has 16 amino acids. CDR1 and CDR2 from the germline V gene are ENHRY and SYGVKD. V dropped 6 bases and J dropped 3; count of bases not matched to a gene: 9. CDR3 loop: CAIREGTGGADTEAFF. In DNA form, the CDR3 reads TGTGCCATCAGGGAAGGGACAGGGGGGGCGGACACTGAAGCTTTCTTT.

On this clonotype itself: Compared with germline, one end of the junction differs, possibly owing to a read error. The V call is TRBV27, the J call TRBJ1-4; D is possibly TRBD1 (6 bases). The CDR3 sequence is 15 residues long. Germline values: CDR1 MNHEY, CDR2 SMNVEV (reference sequence). CDR3 sequence reads: CASSLSGGTNERLFF. The CDR3 DNA sequence: TGTGCCAGCAGTTTATCGGGGGGCACTAATGAAAGACTGTTTTTT.

The chain combines TRBV28 with TRBJ1-4; TRBD1 is a possible D gene (5 bases). The germline V gene has CDR1 MDHEN and CDR2 SYDVKM. CDR3 size: 16 residues. The V gene lost 4 bases and the J gene lost 5 bases, with 17 bases spanning the gap. The CDR3 nucleotides read TGTGCCAGCAGTTCCCACGAGGGGCTGTGGAATGAAAAACTGTTTTTT. Translated, it gives CASSSHEGLWNEKLFF.

CDR3: CASSLSGTGLSETQYF. In DNA form, the CDR3 reads TGCGCCAGCAGCCTCTCCGGGACAGGGTTGAGCGAGACCCAGTACTTC. The chain joins TRBV5-1 to TRBJ2-5; 9 bases are shared with TRBD1. The CDR3 extends over 16 amino acids. Trimming at V came to 4 bases and at J to 5 bases, leaving 12 bases not matched to a gene. Germline-derived CDR1 and CDR2 are SGHRS and YFSETQ. Supplemented by reference TRBV5-1 and TRBJ2-5, the full variable domain reads KAGVTQTPRYLIKTRGQQVTLSCSPISGHRSVSWYQQTPGQGLQFLFEYFSETQRNKGNFPGRFSGRQFSNSRSEMNVSTLELGDSALYLCASSLSGTGLSETQYFGPGTRLLVL.